The 13 T cell receptor beta chains below were found in one sample sequenced in a study of metastatic and nonmetastatic thyroid tumors (dated by TCRdb to between 2020 and 2021). None of the patients had been given any treatment before thyroid surgery. The library was prepared using PCR. Sequencing was performed on an Illumina HiSeq 4000. TCRdb's own reprocessing of the public reads used fastp at Q25 and MiXCR and kept productive beta chains. For this sample there are roughly 10,000 clones; 35% to 45% appear just once. The ten largest account for around a fifth of the sample. What was sequenced was tumor tissue. These TCRs come from a female donor with papillary thyroid cancer or a benign thyroid nodule (not recorded which). Some clones in this sample may be carry-over from other donors' samples.

This chain links TRBV30 with TRBJ1-1; weak D call: TRBD1 (6 bases). Trimming took off 3 bases at V and 9 bases at J, with 20 bases between the two ends. The germline gives CDR1 GTSNPN, CDR2 SVGIG (reference sequence). The CDR3 extends over 14 amino acids. In nucleotides, the CDR3 is TGTGCCTGGAGGGCCTTAAAGGACAGCGCGAAAGCTTTCTTT. This gives the protein CAWRALKDSAKAFF. Drawing the rest from reference TRBV30 and TRBJ1-1, the complete variable domain is SQTIHQWPATLVQPVGSPLSLECTVEGTSNPNLYWYRQAAGRGLQLLFYSVGIGQISSEVPQNLSASRPQDRQFILSSKKLLLSDSGFYLCAWRALKDSAKAFFGQGTRLTVV.

This clone was seen more than once but under ten times. The chain has TRBV12-3 or TRBV12-4 and TRBJ1-3; D not resolved. The CDR3 runs to 13 residues. Between the trimmed V and J ends, which lost 2 bases and 0 bases, there was a span of 2 bases. CDR3 protein: CASSLHSGNTIYF. The CDR3 DNA reads as TGTGCCAGCAGTTTACACTCTGGAAACACCATATATTTT.

The rearrangement links TRBV27 to TRBJ1-4; TRBD1 aligns across 12 bases. Germline-derived CDR1 and CDR2 are MNHEY and SMNVEV (reference sequence). This CDR3 has 15 residues. V was pared by 6 bases and J by 8 bases, with 7 bases of the junction left unmatched. CDR3 in DNA: TGTGCCAGCAGCCCCGGGACAGGGGGCGGAGAAAAACTGTTTTTT. This sequence encodes CASSPGTGGGEKLFF.

The chain couples TRBV4-2 to TRBJ2-2, with TRBD2 matching over 11 bases. In germline, CDR1 is LGHNA, CDR2 YNFKEQ. This CDR3 comprises 18 residues. The V and J ends lost 4 bases and 0 bases, in that order; junction bases with no gene match: 7. CDR3 nucleotide sequence: TGTGCCAGCAGCCCCCGGCTAGCGGGAGGAACGAACACCGGGGAGCTGTTTTTT. Protein product: CASSPRLAGGTNTGELFF.

This clone has more than one count but fewer than ten. The rearrangement joins TRBV19 to TRBJ2-7; D gene uncertain. Germline V gene sequence: CDR1 LNHDA, CDR2 SQIVND (reference sequence). CDR3 length: 12 residues. The V end lost 7 bases, the J end lost 3 bases, and 10 bases lay between the germline ends. The CDR3 spells CASNNKGYEQYF. The CDR3 DNA follows: TGTGCCAGTAACAACAAGGGCTACGAGCAGTACTTC.

This clone was observed a handful of times. This chain uses TRBV15 with TRBJ2-7; TRBD2 matches at 8 bases. V lost 1 base, J lost 0 bases, and 5 bases stayed unmatched. The CDR3 runs to 16 residues. Germline CDR1 reads LNHNV; CDR2 reads YYDKDF (reference sequence). DNA of the CDR3: TGTGCCACCAGCAGAGGAGCGGGAGCTGGCTCCTACGAGCAGTACTTC. Encoded protein: CATSRGAGAGSYEQYF.

This clone was counted many times. At one end, the junction sequence differs from germline, possibly due to a read error. This sequence joins TRBV19 and TRBJ2-6, with 8 bases aligning to TRBD1. The length of the CDR3 is 17 residues. The germline V gene has CDR1 LNHDA and CDR2 SQIVND (reference sequence). The CDR3: CASSNRQGRSRANVLTF. The DNA of the CDR3 is TGTGCCAGTAGCAACAGACAGGGGCGCTCTAGGGCCAACGTCCTGACTTTC.

J is TRBJ1-1 and V is TRBV28, with D uncertain. Deletions cut 2 bases from V and 0 bases from J, with 7 bases between. The CDR3 extends over 14 amino acids. Per germline, CDR1 MDHEN and CDR2 SYDVKM. The CDR3 region is CASSLQPLNTEAFF. CDR3 nucleotides: TGTGCCAGCAGTTTACAGCCATTGAACACTGAAGCTTTCTTT.

By share, this clone counts as large (0.1 to 1%). The rearrangement uses TRBV5-1 and TRBJ2-7, with 7 bases lining up with TRBD1. The CDR3 totals 15 residues. The V segment lost 2 bases and the J segment 4 bases; nucleotides outside the gene matches: 9. In germline, CDR1 is SGHRS, CDR2 YFSETQ. The CDR3 sequence: CASSLRGPRTYEQYF. The CDR3 DNA reads TGCGCCAGCAGCTTAAGGGGGCCACGAACGTACGAGCAGTACTTC.

This rearrangement joins TRBV20-1 to TRBJ2-7, with TRBD2 matching over 10 bases. V lost 5 bases to trimming and J lost 0 bases; unmatched junction nucleotides: 4. The CDR3 totals 14 residues. Germline V lookup: CDR1 DFQATT, CDR2 SNEGSKA (reference sequence). The CDR3 reads CSAPLAGDSYEQYF. CDR3 bases: TGCAGTGCTCCTCTAGCGGGAGACTCCTACGAGCAGTACTTC.

The chain uses TRBV20-1 and TRBJ2-7; D gene unclear. Germline-derived CDR1 and CDR2 are DFQATT and SNEGSKA (reference sequence). The CDR3 covers 12 residues. The V gene lost 1 base and the J gene lost 7 bases, with 11 bases spanning the gap. The CDR3 loop is CSARVTLEEQYF. Written as DNA, the CDR3 is TGCAGTGCTAGAGTGACCCTGGAGGAGCAGTACTTC.

This rearrangement joins TRBV7-8 to TRBJ2-7; D possibly uses TRBD1 or TRBD2 (5 bases each). The CDR3 runs to 15 residues. Trimming left V 0 bases short and J 3 bases short, with 12 bases between. Germline V CDR1 and CDR2: SGHVS, FQNEAQ. The CDR3 DNA reads TGTGCCAGCAGCTTAGCGGTGGGACCCCTCTACGAGCAGTACTTC. Its protein is CASSLAVGPLYEQYF.

This clone was seen at least ten times. V and J are TRBV20-1 and TRBJ2-7, with D uncertain. Germline V gives CDR1 DFQATT, CDR2 SNEGSKA (reference sequence). The CDR3 contains 12 residues. V was trimmed by 3 bases and J by 3 bases, leaving 9 bases between them. CDR3 nucleotide sequence: TGCAGTGCTAGTGGCGACCTCTACGAGCAGTACTTC. Its protein is CSASGDLYEQYF.